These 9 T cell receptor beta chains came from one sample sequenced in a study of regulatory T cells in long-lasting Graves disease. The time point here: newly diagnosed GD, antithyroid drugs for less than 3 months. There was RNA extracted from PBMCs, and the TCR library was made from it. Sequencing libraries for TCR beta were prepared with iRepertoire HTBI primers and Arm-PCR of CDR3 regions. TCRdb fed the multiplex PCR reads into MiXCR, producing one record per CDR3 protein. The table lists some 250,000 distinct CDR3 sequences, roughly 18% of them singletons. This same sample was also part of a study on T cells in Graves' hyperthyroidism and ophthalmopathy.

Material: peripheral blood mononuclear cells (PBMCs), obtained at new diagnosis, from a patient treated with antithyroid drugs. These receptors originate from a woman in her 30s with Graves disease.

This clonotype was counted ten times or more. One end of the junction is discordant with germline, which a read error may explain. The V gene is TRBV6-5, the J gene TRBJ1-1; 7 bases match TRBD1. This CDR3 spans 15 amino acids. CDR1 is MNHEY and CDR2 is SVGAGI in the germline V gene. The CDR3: CASSNSGGQDTEAFF. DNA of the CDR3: TGTGCCAGCAGTAACTCAGGGGGGCAGGACACTGAAGCTTTCTTT.

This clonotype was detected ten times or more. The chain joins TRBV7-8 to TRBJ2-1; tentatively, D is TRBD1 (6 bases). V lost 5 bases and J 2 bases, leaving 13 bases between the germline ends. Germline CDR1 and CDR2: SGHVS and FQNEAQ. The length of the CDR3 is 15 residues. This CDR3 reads CASSLLKGAYNEQFF. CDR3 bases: TGTGCCAGCAGCCTTTTGAAGGGGGCCTACAATGAGCAGTTCTTC.

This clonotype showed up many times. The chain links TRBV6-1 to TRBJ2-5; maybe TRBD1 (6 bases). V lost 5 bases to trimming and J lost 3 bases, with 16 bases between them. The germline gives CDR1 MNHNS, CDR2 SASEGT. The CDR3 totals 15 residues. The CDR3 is CASSPSRDKKETQYF. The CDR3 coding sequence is TGTGCCAGCAGTCCTAGCCGGGACAAAAAAGAGACCCAGTACTTC.

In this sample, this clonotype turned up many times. The CDR3 DNA reads TGTGCCAGCAGCCCCATAGGGAGACAGGGAGGCTATGAGCAGTTCTTC. Its protein is CASSPIGRQGGYEQFF. The V gene is TRBV11-2, the J gene TRBJ2-1, with a tentative D call TRBD1 (7 bases). Trimming left V 5 bases short and J 8 bases short, with 22 bases between. The CDR3 covers 16 residues. Germline loops: CDR1 SGHAT, CDR2 FQNNGV.

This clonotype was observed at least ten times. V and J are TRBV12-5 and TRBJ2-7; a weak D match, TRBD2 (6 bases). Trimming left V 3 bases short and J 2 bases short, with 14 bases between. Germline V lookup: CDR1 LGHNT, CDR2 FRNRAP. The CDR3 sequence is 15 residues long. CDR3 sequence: CASGLPDGGTYEQYF. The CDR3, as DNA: TGTGCTAGTGGTTTACCAGACGGGGGAACCTACGAGCAGTACTTC.

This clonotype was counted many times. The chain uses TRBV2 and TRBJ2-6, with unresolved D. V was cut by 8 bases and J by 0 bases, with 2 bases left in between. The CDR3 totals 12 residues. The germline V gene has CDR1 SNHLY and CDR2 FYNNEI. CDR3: CASGSGANVLTF. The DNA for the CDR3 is TGTGCCAGCGGCTCTGGGGCCAACGTCCTGACTTTC.

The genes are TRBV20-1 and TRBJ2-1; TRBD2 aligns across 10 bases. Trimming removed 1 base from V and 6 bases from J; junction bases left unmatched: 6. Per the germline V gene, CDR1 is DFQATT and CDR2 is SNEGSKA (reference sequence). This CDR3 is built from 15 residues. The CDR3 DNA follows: TGCAGTGCTAGAGGAGCGGGGGGGCAGGTCAATGAGCAGTTCTTC. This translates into CSARGAGGQVNEQFF.

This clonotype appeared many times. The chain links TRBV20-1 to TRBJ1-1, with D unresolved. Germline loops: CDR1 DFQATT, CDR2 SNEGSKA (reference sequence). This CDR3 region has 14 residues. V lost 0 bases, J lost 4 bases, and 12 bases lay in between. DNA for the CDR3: TGCAGTGCTAGAGATCACGACTCCAGCACTGAAGCTTTCTTT. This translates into CSARDHDSSTEAFF.

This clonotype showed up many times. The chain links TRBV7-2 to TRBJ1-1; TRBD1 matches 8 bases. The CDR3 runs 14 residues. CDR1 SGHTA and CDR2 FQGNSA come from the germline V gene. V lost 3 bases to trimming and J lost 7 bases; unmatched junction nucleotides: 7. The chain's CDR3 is CASSLTGAEGEAFF. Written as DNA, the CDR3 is TGTGCCAGCAGCTTGACAGGGGCCGAGGGTGAAGCTTTCTTT.